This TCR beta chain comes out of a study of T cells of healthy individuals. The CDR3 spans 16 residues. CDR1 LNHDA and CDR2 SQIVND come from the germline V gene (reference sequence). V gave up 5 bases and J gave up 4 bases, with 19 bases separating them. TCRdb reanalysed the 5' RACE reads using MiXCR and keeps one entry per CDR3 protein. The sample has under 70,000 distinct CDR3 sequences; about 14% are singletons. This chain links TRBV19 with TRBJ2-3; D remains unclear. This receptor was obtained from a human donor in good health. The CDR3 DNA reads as TGTGCCAGTAGTGCCTTAAAACAGATTAGGTCAGATACGCAGTATTTT. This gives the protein CASSALKQIRSDTQYF.